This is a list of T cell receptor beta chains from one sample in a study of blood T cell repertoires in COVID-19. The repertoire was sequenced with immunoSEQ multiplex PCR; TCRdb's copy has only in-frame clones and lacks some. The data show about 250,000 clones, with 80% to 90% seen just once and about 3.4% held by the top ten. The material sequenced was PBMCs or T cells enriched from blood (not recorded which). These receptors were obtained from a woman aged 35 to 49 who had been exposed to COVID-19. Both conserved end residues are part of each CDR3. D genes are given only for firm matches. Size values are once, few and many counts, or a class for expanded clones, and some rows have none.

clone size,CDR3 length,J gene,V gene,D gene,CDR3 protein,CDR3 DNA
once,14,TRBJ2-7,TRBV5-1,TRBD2,CASSPRGGILEQYF,TGCGCCAGCAGCCCCCGGGGGGGGATTCTCGAGCAGTACTTC
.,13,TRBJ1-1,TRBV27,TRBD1,CASSLSGDSEAFF,TGTGCCAGCAGTTTATCGGGGGACAGTGAAGCTTTCTTT
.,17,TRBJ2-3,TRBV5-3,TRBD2,CARLRLAGGSDTDTQYF,TGTGCCAGACTCCGGCTAGCGGGGGGGTCCGACACAGATACGCAGTATTTT
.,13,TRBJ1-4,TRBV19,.,CASSTVPLEKLFF,TGTGCCAGTAGTACAGTCCCGCTTGAAAAACTGTTTTTT
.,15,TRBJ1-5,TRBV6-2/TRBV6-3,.,CASSQPGGGNQPQHF,TGTGCCAGCAGTCAACCCGGGGGGGGCAATCAGCCCCAGCATTTT
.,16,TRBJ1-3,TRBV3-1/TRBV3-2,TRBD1,CASSRKQGAFGNTIYF,TGTGCCAGCAGCCGGAAACAGGGGGCTTTTGGAAACACCATATATTTT
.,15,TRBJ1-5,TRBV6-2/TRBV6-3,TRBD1,CASSQGAERNQPQHF,TGTGCCAGCAGTCAGGGGGCAGAGCGGAATCAGCCCCAGCATTTT
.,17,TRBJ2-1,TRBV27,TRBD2,CASSYEPPLTSPNEQFF,TGTGCCAGCAGTTACGAACCACCACTGACTAGCCCCAATGAGCAGTTCTTC
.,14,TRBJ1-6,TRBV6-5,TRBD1,CASSTRDSGSPLHF,TGTGCCAGCAGTACCCGGGACAGCGGGTCACCCCTCCACTTT
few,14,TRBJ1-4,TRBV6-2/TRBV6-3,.,CASSRRPTSEKLFF,TGTGCCAGCAGTAGGCGACCGACTTCTGAAAAACTGTTTTTT
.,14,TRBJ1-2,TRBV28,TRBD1,CASSEQGIRYGYTF,TGTGCCAGCAGCGAACAGGGGATTCGCTATGGCTACACCTTC
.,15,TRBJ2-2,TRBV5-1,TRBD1,CASTFDRVDAGELFF,TGCGCCAGCACCTTTGACAGGGTTGATGCCGGGGAGCTGTTTTTT
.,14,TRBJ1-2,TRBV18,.,CASSPPGQNYGYTF,TGTGCCAGCTCACCCCCGGGACAAAACTATGGCTACACCTTC
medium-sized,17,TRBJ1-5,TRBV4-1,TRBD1,CASSQDVGTGGFQPQHF,TGCGCCAGCAGCCAAGATGTGGGGACAGGGGGTTTTCAGCCCCAGCATTTT
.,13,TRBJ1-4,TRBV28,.,CASLGGTNEKLFF,TGTGCCAGTCTGGGGGGAACTAATGAAAAACTGTTTTTT
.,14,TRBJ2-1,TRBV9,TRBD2,CASSVAGGPGEQFF,TGTGCCAGCAGCGTTGCGGGAGGGCCGGGTGAGCAGTTCTTC
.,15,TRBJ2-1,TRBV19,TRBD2,CASSTSGISYNEQFF,TGTGCCAGTAGTACCAGCGGGATTTCCTACAATGAGCAGTTCTTC
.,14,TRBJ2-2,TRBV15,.,CATSRVGGHGELFF,TGTGCCACCAGCAGAGTGGGGGGGCACGGGGAGCTGTTTTTT
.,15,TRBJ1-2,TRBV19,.,CASSIMSSGYYGYTF,TGTGCCAGTAGTATAATGTCGTCAGGGTACTATGGCTACACCTTC
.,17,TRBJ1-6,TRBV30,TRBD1,CAWSGGRWDRGNSPLHF,TGTGCCTGGAGTGGAGGGCGCTGGGACAGAGGTAATTCACCCCTCCACTTT
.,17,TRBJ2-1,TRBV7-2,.,CASSLALAGISYNEQFF,TGTGCCAGCAGCTTAGCCCTCGCGGGGATCTCCTACAATGAGCAGTTCTTC
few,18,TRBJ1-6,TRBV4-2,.,CASSQGVGVDRTNSPLHF,TGTGCCAGCAGCCAAGGGGTTGGCGTGGACAGAACAAATTCACCCCTCCACTTT
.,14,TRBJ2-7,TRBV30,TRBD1,CAWSRDSPGYEQYF,TGTGCCTGGAGCCGGGACAGTCCTGGCTACGAGCAGTACTTC
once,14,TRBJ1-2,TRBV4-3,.,CASRRDLGGYGYTF,TGCGCCAGCAGGAGGGACCTGGGGGGCTATGGCTACACCTTC
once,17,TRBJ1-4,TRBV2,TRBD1,CASSEDRGSSTNEKLFF,TGTGCCAGCAGTGAGGACAGGGGATCCTCAACTAATGAAAAACTGTTTTTT
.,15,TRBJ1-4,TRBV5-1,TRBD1,CASSPGDRTNEKLFF,TGCGCCAGCAGCCCTGGGGACAGAACTAATGAAAAACTGTTTTTT
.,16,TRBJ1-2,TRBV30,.,CAWSVRGASQSYGYTF,TGTGCCTGGAGTGTAAGAGGCGCGTCCCAATCCTATGGCTACACCTTC
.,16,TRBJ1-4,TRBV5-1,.,CASSPGREATNEKLFF,TGTGCCAGCAGCCCCGGTCGGGAAGCAACTAATGAAAAACTGTTTTTT
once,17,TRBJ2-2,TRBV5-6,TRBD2,CASSLLGEGLMTGELFF,TGTGCCAGCAGCTTGCTCGGGGAGGGCCTGATGACCGGGGAGCTGTTTTTT
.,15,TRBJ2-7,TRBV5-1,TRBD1,CASSLGGQGGYEQYF,TGCGCCAGCAGCTTGGGGGGACAGGGAGGCTACGAGCAGTACTTC
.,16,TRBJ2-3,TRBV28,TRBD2,CASSLVSGGYTDTQYF,TGTGCCAGCAGTTTGGTTAGCGGGGGGTATACAGATACGCAGTATTTT
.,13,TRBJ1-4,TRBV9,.,CASSLGGNEKLFF,TGTGCCAGCAGTCTAGGGGGTAATGAAAAACTGTTTTTT
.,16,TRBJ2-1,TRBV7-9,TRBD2,CASTQRGRGNYNEQFF,TGTGCCAGCACCCAGCGGGGACGGGGGAATTACAATGAGCAGTTCTTC
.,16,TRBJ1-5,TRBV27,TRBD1,CARRLGQRHSNQPQHF,TGTGCCAGGCGACTGGGACAGCGCCATAGCAATCAGCCCCAGCATTTT
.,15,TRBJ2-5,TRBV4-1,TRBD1,CASSQEPGTGATQYF,TGCGCCAGCAGCCAAGAACCCGGGACAGGGGCAACCCAGTACTTC
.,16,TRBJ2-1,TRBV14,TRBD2,CASSLYYGLAGNEQFF,TGTGCCAGCAGCCTTTACTATGGACTAGCGGGTAATGAGCAGTTCTTC
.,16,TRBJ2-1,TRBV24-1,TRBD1,CATSDQTGGLYNEQFF,TGTGCCACCAGTGACCAAACAGGGGGGCTTTACAATGAGCAGTTCTTC
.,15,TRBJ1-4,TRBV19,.,CASRPLGGREVKLFF,TGTGCCAGTAGACCGTTGGGGGGGCGTGAGGTAAAACTGTTTTTT
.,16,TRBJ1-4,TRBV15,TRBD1,CATSRNLGGGNEKLFF,TGTGCCACCAGCAGAAACCTAGGGGGCGGTAATGAAAAACTGTTTTTT
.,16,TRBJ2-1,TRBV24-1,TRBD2,CATSDASGRALDEQFF,TGTGCCACCAGTGATGCTAGCGGGAGGGCCCTGGATGAGCAGTTCTTC
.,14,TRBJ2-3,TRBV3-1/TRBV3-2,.,CASSQGSHTDTQYF,TGTGCCAGCAGCCAAGGTAGTCACACAGATACGCAGTATTTT
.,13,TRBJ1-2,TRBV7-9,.,CASSVRDSRGYTF,TGTGCCAGCAGCGTCCGGGACTCTCGTGGCTACACCTTC
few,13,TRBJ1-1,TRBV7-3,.,CASSLTANTEAFF,TGTGCCAGCAGCTTAACGGCGAACACTGAAGCTTTCTTT
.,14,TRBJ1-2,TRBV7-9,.,CASSTADSRVGYTF,TGTGCCAGCAGCACAGCAGACAGTCGAGTTGGCTACACCTTC
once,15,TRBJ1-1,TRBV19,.,CASRDIPNSNTEAFF,TGTGCCAGCCGGGACATACCCAACTCGAACACTGAAGCTTTCTTT